This entry lists 18 T cell receptor beta chains sequenced from one sample in a study of T-cell reconstitution after alpha-beta-depleted transplantation in children. Unique molecular identifiers were used in preparing the TCRbeta library. TCRdb reanalysed the PCR reads using MiXCR and keeps one entry per CDR3 protein. The sample comprises around 200,000 distinct CDR3 sequences, approximately 17% of which are singletons, and about two fifths rests with the top ten. Sequenced material: PBMCs, mostly from graft donor cells, taken 360 days after TCRalphabeta/CD19-depleted stem cell transplant. The receptors derive from a male patient between 2 and 10 years old who had a stem cell transplant for acute lymphoblastic leukemia, so the T cells may come from the graft donor.

This rearrangement joins TRBV24-1 to TRBJ2-7; 7 nucleotides agree with TRBD1. The CDR3 runs to 16 residues. The germline gives CDR1 KGHDR, CDR2 SFDVKD. J lost 7 bases, V lost 3 bases, and 14 bases had no gene match. This CDR3 is CATSDHTGDGGVEQYF. CDR3 coding DNA: TGTGCCACCAGTGATCACACAGGGGACGGAGGCGTGGAGCAGTACTTC.

This clonotype was detected a few times. The chain couples TRBV27 to TRBJ2-1, with a tentative D call TRBD1 (5 bases). From germline, CDR1 is MNHEY and CDR2 SMNVEV (reference sequence). The CDR3 spans 15 residues. The V gene lost 2 bases and the J gene lost 5 bases, with 13 bases spanning the gap. The CDR3 region has the DNA TGTGCCAGCAGTTTAATCCAGGGAAGAAACAATGAGCAGTTCTTC. Translating it yields CASSLIQGRNNEQFF.

V gene TRBV4-1 combines with J gene TRBJ1-4; 7 nucleotides line up with TRBD1. Per germline, CDR1 MGHRA and CDR2 YSYEKL. Trimming cost V 0 bases and J 5 bases; bases outside gene matches: 9. CDR3 length equals 17 residues. CDR3 sequence: CASSQDRRGRINEKLFF. The CDR3 nucleotides are TGCGCCAGCAGCCAAGATCGTAGGGGGCGGATAAATGAAAAACTGTTTTTT.

This clonotype has just a few counts. This chain joins TRBV27 and TRBJ2-4, with 7 bases fitting TRBD1. The CDR3 contains 15 residues. Per germline, CDR1 MNHEY and CDR2 SMNVEV (reference sequence). The V segment lost 5 bases and the J segment 7 bases; nucleotides outside the gene matches: 11. This CDR3 is CASSEHRGLSNIQYF. DNA of the CDR3: TGTGCCAGCAGTGAACACAGGGGTTTGTCGAACATTCAGTACTTC.

CDR3 coding DNA: TGTGCCAGCAGCCTCGGGACGCATTTCTCTGGGGCCAACGTCCTGACTTTC. Protein product: CASSLGTHFSGANVLTF. V is TRBV27 and J is TRBJ2-6; D could derive from TRBD1 or TRBD2 (5 bases each). Germline values: CDR1 MNHEY, CDR2 SMNVEV (reference sequence). The CDR3 is made up of 17 amino acids. V was trimmed by 6 bases and J by 0 bases, leaving 15 bases between them.

As for this clonotype: A much bigger clone sits one base away, suggesting this may be a read error. This sequence joins TRBV27 and TRBJ1-2; D gene ambiguous. Germline V CDR1 and CDR2: MNHEY, SMNVEV (reference sequence). CDR3 length equals 13 residues. The V gene lost 1 base and the J gene lost 2 bases, with 5 bases spanning the gap. In nucleotides, the CDR3 is TGTGCCAGCAGTTTATATCCCAACTATGGCTACACCTTC. Translating it yields CASSLYPNYGYTF.

The J gene is TRBJ2-4, the V gene TRBV15; perhaps TRBD2 as D (6 bases). The CDR3 extends over 17 amino acids. V was clipped by 0 bases and J by 0 bases, with 12 bases between them. Germline CDR1 and CDR2: LNHNV and YYDKDF (reference sequence). CDR3 in DNA: TGTGCCACCAGCAGAGATCAAGCGGGCCTAGCCAAAAACATTCAGTACTTC. This codes for CATSRDQAGLAKNIQYF.

This clonotype was picked up a small number of times. Here the CDR3 reads CASSGLAGSLSYNEQFF. The DNA for the CDR3 is TGCGCCAGCAGCGGACTAGCGGGATCGTTATCCTACAATGAGCAGTTCTTC. The J gene is TRBJ2-1, the V gene TRBV5-1; TRBD2 agrees at 12 bases. The CDR3 loop spans 17 amino acids. The V gene end was trimmed by 4 bases and the J gene end by 1 base; junction bases not matched to a gene: 6. The V gene's germline CDR1 is SGHRS and CDR2 YFSETQ.

This clonotype was seen repeatedly, ten times or more. The chain is built from TRBV10-1 and TRBJ2-1, with D perhaps matching TRBD1 (6 bases). The CDR3 spans 15 residues. Trimming left V 0 bases short and J 4 bases short, with 10 bases between. The germline gives CDR1 WNHNN, CDR2 SYGVQD (reference sequence). The CDR3 here is CASSESGTTYNEQFF. The DNA of the CDR3 is TGCGCCAGCAGTGAGTCTGGGACAACGTACAATGAGCAGTTCTTC.

This clonotype came up many times. The genes are TRBV27 and TRBJ1-2; D not resolved. The V end lost 3 bases, the J end lost 6 bases, and 14 bases lay between the germline ends. CDR3 length: 14 amino acids. Germline CDR1 reads MNHEY; CDR2 reads SMNVEV (reference sequence). CDR3 amino acids: CASSFKGGFHGYTF. In DNA form, the CDR3 reads TGTGCCAGCAGTTTCAAGGGAGGGTTTCATGGCTACACCTTC.

The V and J genes are TRBV3-1 and TRBJ2-1; D perhaps matches TRBD2 (7 bases). V lost 0 bases, J lost 0 bases, and 12 bases lay in between. CDR1 and CDR2 (germline): LGHDT, YNNKEL (reference sequence). The CDR3 is 17 residues long. CDR3 DNA: TGTGCCAGCAGCCAAGACAGGGGAGGGATCTCCTACAATGAGCAGTTCTTC. Translation: CASSQDRGGISYNEQFF.

The chain has TRBV12-3 or TRBV12-4 and TRBJ1-4, with TRBD1 matching 7 bases. CDR3 size: 15 residues. V shed 3 bases, J shed 1 base, and the junction held 2 bases outside the gene matches. The CDR3 reads CASSFGDRTNEKLFF. The CDR3 DNA reads as TGTGCCAGCAGTTTTGGGGACAGAACTAATGAAAAACTGTTTTTT.

This chain joins TRBV20-1 and TRBJ1-1; D is uncertain. Germline V CDR1 and CDR2: DFQATT, SNEGSKA (reference sequence). V was shortened by 2 bases and J by 6 bases, with 7 bases between the two germline ends. This CDR3 comprises 11 residues. As DNA, the CDR3 is TGCAGTGCTAGACACGGTCCTGAAGCTTTCTTT. This gives the protein CSARHGPEAFF.

The rearrangement joins TRBV7-9 to TRBJ1-1, with 7 bases aligning to TRBD1. The trim removed 5 bases at V and 0 bases at J, leaving 3 bases unmatched. Germline assignment: CDR1 SEHNR and CDR2 FQNEAQ (reference sequence). CDR3 size: 14 residues. The CDR3, as DNA: TGTGCCAGCAGCCGGGACAGCATGAACACTGAAGCTTTCTTT. Its protein is CASSRDSMNTEAFF.

This clonotype was seen a few times. The chain carries TRBV3-1 and TRBJ1-2; D is unclear. The CDR3 length is 12 residues. From germline, CDR1 is LGHDT and CDR2 YNNKEL (reference sequence). With 3 bases removed from V and 1 base from J, the gap between germline ends came to 3 bases. CDR3 DNA sequence: TGTGCCAGCAGCCACGGTAACTATGGCTACACCTTC. Translating gives CASSHGNYGYTF.

The genes are TRBV30 and TRBJ2-3; TRBD1 or TRBD2 may be the D gene (6 bases each). The CDR3 runs to 14 residues. CDR1 is GTSNPN, CDR2 SVGIG, per germline (reference sequence). The V end was cut by 2 bases, the J end by 3 bases, with 12 bases between. The CDR3 DNA is TGTGCCTGGAGTACGGGGGCGGTGACAGATACGCAGTATTTT. This translates into CAWSTGAVTDTQYF.

The chain uses TRBV12-3 or TRBV12-4 and TRBJ2-1, with 9 nucleotides matching TRBD1. CDR3 length equals 16 residues. V dropped 5 bases and J dropped 4; count of bases not matched to a gene: 9. For the CDR3, the DNA is TGTGCCAGCAGTAGATCCGGGACAGGGCTTTACAATGAGCAGTTCTTC. Protein sequence: CASSRSGTGLYNEQFF.

CDR3 amino acids: CASSAQLDTQYF. The CDR3 DNA sequence: TGTGCCAGCAGCGCGCAATTAGATACGCAGTATTTT. The V call is TRBV9, the J call TRBJ2-3; D gene unclear. Germline V gene lookup returns CDR1 SGDLS and CDR2 YYNGEE. This CDR3 contains 12 residues. V was cut by 3 bases and J by 5 bases, with 7 bases left in between.